These T cell receptor beta chains were read from a single sample in a study of cytomegalovirus exposure and HLA in healthy donors. Some clones are missing from TCRdb's copy, which holds only in-frame ones; the method was immunoSEQ multiplex PCR. Of some 160,000 clones in the sample, 77% were seen once. The sequenced sample consisted of PBMCs. Receptors originate from a middle-aged man in good health and CMV-seropositive. Each CDR3 is given with its conserved first and last residue. Fields, in order: D gene, V gene, J gene, CDR3 length, clone size, CDR3 protein, CDR3 DNA. D genes are given only for firm matches. Size tells how often a clone was seen (once, few, many) or the class of an expanded clone, and some rows leave it out.

D: NA; V: TRBV6-6; J: TRBJ2-5; length: 14; size: NA; CDR3: CASRPGYQQETQYF; DNA: TGTGCCAGCAGGCCAGGATATCAACAAGAGACCCAGTACTTC
D: TRBD1; V: TRBV4-2; J: TRBJ2-1; length: 16; size: NA; CDR3: CASSHGSTGVNDEQFF; DNA: TGTGCCAGCAGCCATGGTTCTACAGGGGTAAACGATGAGCAGTTCTTC
D: NA; V: TRBV27; J: TRBJ2-1; length: 14; size: NA; CDR3: CATHKGATYNEQFF; DNA: TGTGCCACCCACAAAGGGGCGACCTACAATGAGCAGTTCTTC
D: NA; V: TRBV28; J: TRBJ2-7; length: 16; size: NA; CDR3: CASSLGGLGFPYEQYF; DNA: TGTGCCAGCAGTTTGGGGGGGCTGGGGTTCCCCTACGAGCAGTACTTC
D: NA; V: TRBV18; J: TRBJ1-1; length: 14; size: NA; CDR3: CASSPRGLNTEAFF; DNA: TGTGCCAGCTCACCACGAGGTTTGAACACTGAAGCTTTCTTT
D: TRBD1; V: TRBV4-2; J: TRBJ1-1; length: 14; size: NA; CDR3: CASSQDNRGTEAFF; DNA: TGTGCCAGCAGCCAAGATAACAGGGGGACTGAAGCTTTCTTT
D: TRBD2; V: TRBV11-2; J: TRBJ2-2; length: 14; size: NA; CDR3: CATGRDYSTGELFF; DNA: TGTGCCACCGGCCGGGACTACTCCACCGGGGAGCTGTTTTTT
D: TRBD1; V: TRBV2; J: TRBJ2-7; length: 15; size: NA; CDR3: CASSLGQGAPYEQYF; DNA: TGTGCCAGCAGCCTCGGACAGGGTGCCCCTTACGAGCAGTACTTC
D: NA; V: TRBV9; J: TRBJ1-1; length: 14; size: NA; CDR3: CASSAGVSNTEAFF; DNA: TGTGCCAGCAGTGCGGGGGTCTCGAACACTGAAGCTTTCTTT
D: NA; V: TRBV25-1; J: TRBJ2-3; length: 15; size: NA; CDR3: CAVVPSGGATDTQYF; DNA: TGTGCCGTTGTGCCTTCTGGGGGGGCTACGGATACGCAGTATTTT
D: TRBD2; V: TRBV4-1; J: TRBJ2-4; length: 19; size: once; CDR3: CASSPGLAAMTRRENIQYF; DNA: TGCGCCAGCAGCCCGGGACTAGCGGCAATGACCCGAAGAGAGAACATTCAGTACTTC
D: NA; V: TRBV10-3; J: TRBJ2-1; length: 15; size: NA; CDR3: CAISERVPTYNEQFF; DNA: TGTGCCATCAGTGAGAGAGTACCAACCTACAATGAGCAGTTCTTC
D: NA; V: TRBV4-2; J: TRBJ2-2; length: 19; size: NA; CDR3: CASSQGVWGVPANTGELFF; DNA: TGTGCCAGCAGCCAAGGGGTTTGGGGGGTGCCCGCGAACACCGGGGAGCTGTTTTTT
D: NA; V: TRBV5-1; J: TRBJ1-1; length: 14; size: NA; CDR3: CASSLGGQATEAFF; DNA: TGCGCCAGCAGCTTGGGGGGCCAAGCCACTGAAGCTTTCTTT
D: NA; V: TRBV6-5; J: TRBJ2-1; length: 15; size: NA; CDR3: CASSLGQISYDEQFF; DNA: TGTGCCAGCAGTCTAGGACAGATCTCCTACGATGAGCAGTTCTTC
D: TRBD1; V: TRBV10-1; J: TRBJ1-2; length: 13; size: NA; CDR3: CASSAGQIYGYTF; DNA: TGCGCCAGCAGTGCGGGACAGATCTATGGCTACACCTTC
D: TRBD2; V: TRBV5-1; J: TRBJ2-3; length: 17; size: NA; CDR3: CASSLPGLAGSTDTQYF; DNA: TGCGCCAGCAGCTTACCTGGACTAGCGGGGAGCACAGATACGCAGTATTTT
D: TRBD1; V: TRBV11-2; J: TRBJ2-7; length: 16; size: NA; CDR3: CASSLGDRSSSYEQYF; DNA: TGTGCCAGCAGCTTAGGGGACAGGAGTAGCTCCTACGAGCAGTACTTC
D: NA; V: TRBV20-1; J: TRBJ1-2; length: 11; size: NA; CDR3: CSARQVNGYTF; DNA: TGCAGTGCTCGACAGGTGAATGGCTACACCTTC
D: NA; V: TRBV18; J: TRBJ1-4; length: 13; size: NA; CDR3: CASSPGGDEKLFF; DNA: TGTGCCAGCTCACCAGGGGGCGACGAAAAACTGTTTTTT
D: TRBD1; V: TRBV30; J: TRBJ1-1; length: 14; size: few; CDR3: CAWRSGTANTEAFF; DNA: TGTGCCTGGAGATCCGGGACAGCGAACACTGAAGCTTTCTTT
D: TRBD1; V: TRBV6-4; J: TRBJ2-1; length: 15; size: NA; CDR3: CASTPGTGASNEQFF; DNA: TGTGCCAGCACCCCCGGGACAGGGGCTTCGAATGAGCAGTTCTTC
D: NA; V: TRBV5-1; J: TRBJ2-7; length: 12; size: NA; CDR3: CASSSGGGEQYF; DNA: TGCGCCAGCAGTTCGGGGGGCGGCGAGCAGTACTTC
D: TRBD1; V: TRBV27; J: TRBJ2-7; length: 14; size: NA; CDR3: CASTRGQGAYEQYF; DNA: TGTGCCAGCACGAGGGGGCAGGGGGCCTACGAGCAGTACTTC
D: TRBD1; V: TRBV9; J: TRBJ2-3; length: 16; size: NA; CDR3: CASSVETGENADTQYF; DNA: TGTGCCAGCAGCGTAGAGACAGGGGAAAACGCAGATACGCAGTATTTT
D: NA; V: TRBV13; J: TRBJ1-1; length: 13; size: NA; CDR3: CASSLGQNTEAFF; DNA: TGTGCCAGCAGCTTAGGACAGAACACTGAAGCTTTCTTT
D: TRBD2; V: TRBV5-6; J: TRBJ2-2; length: 16; size: NA; CDR3: CASSWGGTLNTGELFF; DNA: TGTGCCAGCAGCTGGGGGGGGACCTTGAACACCGGGGAGCTGTTTTTT
D: TRBD1; V: TRBV6-1; J: TRBJ1-1; length: 14; size: NA; CDR3: CASSEVSGGSGAFF; DNA: TGTGCCAGCAGTGAGGTATCAGGGGGAAGCGGAGCTTTCTTT